Listed here are 32 T cell receptor beta chains from one sample, sequenced in a study of CD8+ T cells in alopecia areata. Treatment meaning: oral pan-JAK inhibitor, 5-10 mg twice daily. Extracted RNA was reverse transcribed, and the resulting cDNA served as sequencing template. This table comes from immunoSEQ multiplex PCR, and its TCRdb copy is limited to in-frame clones, with some not included. Of under 150,000 clones detected, around three fifths appear once; the ten largest clones hold roughly 3.5%. The sample in question was CD4+ T cells sorted from blood, obtained at week 24, from a patient treated with tofacitinib. These receptors were collected from a human donor with alopecia areata.

This clone came up a few times. The genes are TRBV5-4 and TRBJ2-7, with 7 bases aligning to TRBD1. The J segment lost 0 bases and the V segment lost 4 bases, leaving 4 bases of the junction unmatched. CDR1 and CDR2 from the germline V gene are SGHNT and YYREEE (reference sequence). The CDR3 spans 14 residues. The CDR3 region is CASSQGQNSYEQYF. In DNA, the CDR3 is TGTGCCAGCAGCCAGGGACAGAACTCCTACGAGCAGTACTTC.

V is TRBV4-1 and J is TRBJ2-3; D might be TRBD2 (5 bases). The CDR3 is 18 amino acids. Germline CDR1 MGHRA, CDR2 YSYEKL. V gave up 0 bases and J gave up 1 base, with 17 bases separating them. CDR3 amino acids: CASSQDFGIGSRTDTQYF. DNA of the CDR3: TGCGCCAGCAGCCAAGACTTCGGGATCGGCTCGCGCACAGATACGCAGTATTTT.

This chain joins TRBV27 and TRBJ2-5; the D is unclear. The CDR3 sequence is 16 residues long. CDR1 and CDR2 (germline): MNHEY, SMNVEV (reference sequence). The V gene lost 5 bases and the J gene lost 2 bases, with 18 bases spanning the gap. CDR3 sequence (DNA): TGTGCCAGCAGTCCACGATCAACTAATCCTCAAGAGACCCAGTACTTC. Protein product: CASSPRSTNPQETQYF.

The chain has TRBV23-1 and TRBJ2-4; no firm D call. TRBV23-1 is classed as an ORF, of uncertain function. CDR3 size: 13 residues. Trimming cost V 7 bases and J 11 bases, with 18 bases left between them. The CDR3 coding sequence is TGCGCCAGCATGCAAGCCGGCAGGTGTTTTCAGTACTTC. Encoded protein: CASMQAGRCFQYF.

The V gene is TRBV11-3, the J gene TRBJ2-1; D assignment may be TRBD1 or TRBD2 (5 bases each). The V gene's germline CDR1 is SGHNT and CDR2 YENEEA. V dropped 4 bases and J dropped 3 bases, with 13 bases sitting between them. The CDR3 totals 15 residues. The DNA for the CDR3 is TGTGCCAGCAGCTCGCCGGGACGGAACTACAATGAGCAGTTCTTC. Amino acid sequence: CASSSPGRNYNEQFF.

This sequence joins TRBV5-4 and TRBJ2-7; perhaps TRBD2 as D (5 bases). Trimming shortened V by 4 bases and J by 2 bases, and 22 bases separated the two germline ends. The CDR3 has 17 residues. Germline V gene data show CDR1 as SGHNT and CDR2 as YYREEE (reference sequence). The CDR3 DNA reads as TGTGCCAGCAGCCCGGGTACGGGGATTTGGGGTACCTACGAGCAGTACTTC. It is translated as CASSPGTGIWGTYEQYF. Combining the CDR3 with reference TRBV5-4 and TRBJ2-7 gives the whole variable domain ETGVTQSPTHLIKTRGQQVTLRCSSQSGHNTVSWYQQALGQGPQFIFQYYREEENGRGNFPPRFSGLQFPNYSSELNVNALELDDSALYLCASSPGTGIWGTYEQYFGPGTRLTVT.

The chain has TRBV27 and TRBJ1-5; 10 bases line up with TRBD1. Losses at the gene ends were 5 bases for V and 5 bases for J; bases not matched to a gene: 6. The CDR3 is 15 residues long. Germline loops: CDR1 MNHEY, CDR2 SMNVEV (reference sequence). The CDR3 region is CASSAGTGEYQPQHF. CDR3 DNA: TGTGCCAGCAGTGCCGGGACAGGGGAGTATCAGCCCCAGCATTTT.

The V and J genes are TRBV5-4 and TRBJ2-3, with 10 nucleotides matching TRBD1. The CDR3 is made up of 16 amino acids. Germline lookup yields CDR1 SGHNT and CDR2 YYREEE (reference sequence). J lost 4 bases, V lost 1 base, and 6 bases had no gene match. Here the CDR3 reads CASSLPGQGWADTQYF. The DNA of the CDR3 is TGTGCCAGCAGCTTGCCGGGACAGGGGTGGGCAGATACGCAGTATTTT.

This clone has more than one count but fewer than ten. The CDR3 here is CASSGDRGQDGYTF. The CDR3 DNA reads as TGTGCCAGCAGTGGGGACAGGGGGCAGGATGGCTACACCTTC. V is TRBV2 and J is TRBJ1-2; 12 bases are shared with TRBD1. With 4 bases clipped from V and 6 bases from J, the junction kept 3 bases outside the gene matches. The CDR3 is made up of 14 amino acids. The germline V gene encodes CDR1 SNHLY and CDR2 FYNNEI.

The rearrangement joins TRBV4-3 to TRBJ2-3, with 7 positions matching TRBD1. Germline CDR1 is LGHNA and CDR2 is YSLEER. The J segment lost 10 bases and the V segment lost 4 bases, leaving 5 bases of the junction unmatched. This CDR3 comprises 12 residues. CDR3 coding DNA: TGCGCCAGCAGCCGAGACAGGGAGTCGCAGTATTTT. Its translation is CASSRDRESQYF.

The table lists this clone with a count of one. The germline gene is not matched at one end of the junction; a read error may be the cause. V and J are TRBV7-2 and TRBJ2-1, with TRBD2 matching 8 bases. The CDR3 consists of 11 residues. Germline lookup yields CDR1 SGHTA and CDR2 FQGNSA. Written as DNA, the CDR3 is TGCGCCAGCAGCCGACTAGCGGAGCAGTTCTTC. It is translated as CASSRLAEQFF.

J is TRBJ2-3 and V is TRBV18; a weak D match, TRBD1 (5 bases). The CDR3 totals 15 residues. Germline lookup yields CDR1 KGHSH and CDR2 LQKENI. Between the trimmed V and J ends, which lost 5 bases and 6 bases, there was a span of 18 bases. Here the CDR3 DNA reads TGTGCCAGCTCAAACCTTGTTGCTGGGGCCGATACGCAGTATTTT. Translating gives CASSNLVAGADTQYF.

This clone occurred a few times. The V gene is TRBV29-1, the J gene TRBJ1-1, with TRBD1 as a possible D gene (5 bases). Germline V gives CDR1 SQVTM, CDR2 ANQGSEA. V lost 4 bases and J lost 1, with 19 bases in between. CDR3 size: 16 residues. This CDR3 reads CSVVQGIATSNTEAFF. The DNA for the CDR3 is TGCAGCGTTGTCCAGGGTATAGCTACTTCGAACACTGAAGCTTTCTTT.

CDR3 protein: CASSRGTGGSGANVLTF. The DNA for the CDR3 is TGTGCCAGCAGCCGCGGGACAGGGGGCTCAGGGGCCAACGTCCTGACTTTC. The J gene is TRBJ2-6, the V gene TRBV5-4; the match to TRBD1 covers 12 bases. After removal of 4 bases from V and 4 bases from J, the junction contained 6 bases not matched to a gene. The germline gives CDR1 SGHNT, CDR2 YYREEE (reference sequence). The length of the CDR3 is 17 residues.

The chain employs TRBV7-2 and TRBJ1-6; no firm D call. Germline V gives CDR1 SGHTA, CDR2 FQGNSA. V lost 9 bases and J 14 bases, leaving 14 bases between the germline ends. CDR3 length: 11 residues. DNA for the CDR3: TGTGCCAGTGGAGAAGTCCCCACCCTCCACTTT. Its protein is CASGEVPTLHF. Supplemented by reference TRBV7-2 and TRBJ1-6, the full variable domain reads GAGVSQSPSNKVTEKGKDVELRCDPISGHTALYWYRQSLGQGLEFLIYFQGNSAPDKSGLPSDRFSAERTGGSVSTLTIQRTQQEDSAVYLCASGEVPTLHFGNGTRLTVT.

The chain carries TRBV7-9 and TRBJ2-5, with no clear D. The CDR3 extends over 11 amino acids. Germline values: CDR1 SEHNR, CDR2 FQNEAQ (reference sequence). The V and J ends lost 5 bases and 5 bases respectively, with 6 bases between them. For the CDR3, the DNA is TGTGCCAGCAGCCCCTCTGAGACCCAGTACTTC. Residues: CASSPSETQYF.

The gene calls are TRBV30 and TRBJ2-7; unclear D gene. CDR1 GTSNPN and CDR2 SVGIG come from the germline V gene (reference sequence). Trimming removed 2 bases from V and 1 base from J, with 9 bases in between. This CDR3 region has 13 residues. The CDR3 nucleotides read TGTGCCTGGAGTTTGGGCAGGTCCTACGAGCAGTACTTC. Translation gives CAWSLGRSYEQYF.

The genes are TRBV29-1 and TRBJ2-7; 7 nucleotides align to TRBD1. This CDR3 has 12 amino acids. The junction had 5 bases not matched to a gene; V was cut back by 4 bases and J by 5 bases. Per germline, CDR1 SQVTM and CDR2 ANQGSEA. The CDR3 region has the DNA TGCAGCGTTGCCCCAGGGGGTCACGAGCAGTACTTC. Translation: CSVAPGGHEQYF.

This chain connects TRBV9 to TRBJ1-3; 7 bases are shared with TRBD1. The CDR3 loop spans 20 amino acids. Per germline, CDR1 SGDLS and CDR2 YYNGEE. The junction had 20 bases not matched to a gene; V was cut back by 3 bases and J by 2 bases. For the CDR3, the DNA is TGTGCCAGCAGCGACAATAACCGGGACAGACTTCCACAACCTGGAAACACCATATATTTT. It codes for CASSDNNRDRLPQPGNTIYF.

The genes are TRBV7-2 and TRBJ2-3; D is unclear. The germline gives CDR1 SGHTA, CDR2 FQGNSA. Between the trimmed V and J ends, which lost 5 bases and 3 bases, there was a span of 6 bases. The CDR3 sequence is 12 residues long. CDR3: CASSAVTDTQYF. The CDR3 DNA reads TGTGCCAGCAGCGCTGTTACAGATACGCAGTATTTT.

Only a few counts were recorded for this clone. The chain carries TRBV5-1 and TRBJ2-5; no clear D gene. The V gene's germline CDR1 is SGHRS and CDR2 YFSETQ. The germline V and J ends were trimmed by 0 bases and 1 base, with 7 bases remaining between them. The CDR3 sequence is 14 residues long. In DNA form, the CDR3 reads TGCGCCAGCAGCTTGGCAACCGGCCAAGAGACCCAGTACTTC. Encoded protein: CASSLATGQETQYF.

V gene TRBV7-2 combines with J gene TRBJ2-1; 8 positions agree with TRBD2. The CDR3 length is 13 residues. V trimming: 2 bases; J trimming: 7 bases; junction bases outside the gene matches: 1. Germline loops: CDR1 SGHTA, CDR2 FQGNSA. The CDR3 DNA reads as TGTGCCAGCAGCTTACTAGCGGGTAATGAGCAGTTCTTC. Amino acids: CASSLLAGNEQFF.

This clone was picked up a small number of times. The chain couples TRBV27 to TRBJ2-1, with TRBD2 matching 12 bases. The CDR3 spans 15 residues. The germline gives CDR1 MNHEY, CDR2 SMNVEV (reference sequence). After removal of 6 bases from V and 9 bases from J, the junction contained 9 bases not matched to a gene. The CDR3 is CASSRRTSGAPEQFF. The CDR3, as DNA: TGTGCCAGCAGCCGACGGACTAGCGGGGCTCCTGAGCAGTTCTTC.

V usage is TRBV29-1 and J usage is TRBJ2-6; D unclear. CDR1 SQVTM and CDR2 ANQGSEA come from the germline V gene. The V and J ends lost 5 bases and 0 bases respectively, with 5 bases between them. CDR3 length equals 13 residues. The CDR3 DNA reads as TGCAGCGTTCATACCTCTGGGGCCAACGTCCTGACTTTC. This gives the protein CSVHTSGANVLTF. Complete variable domain (other parts from reference TRBV29-1 and TRBJ2-6): SAVISQKPSRDICQRGTSLTIQCQVDSQVTMMFWYRQQPGQSLTLIATANQGSEATYESGFVIDKFPISRPNLTFSTLTVSNMSPEDSSIYLCSVHTSGANVLTFGAGSRLTVL.

This clone was recorded once. This chain joins TRBV29-1 and TRBJ1-2; D remains unclear. Germline loops: CDR1 SQVTM, CDR2 ANQGSEA. CDR3 length: 13 amino acids. V shed 3 bases and J shed 5 bases, with 13 bases lying between them. The CDR3 region has the DNA TGCAGCGTTGATAGCGGGCTGGGGTATGGCTACACCTTC. It is translated as CSVDSGLGYGYTF.

This clone was seen at least ten times. The genes are TRBV10-2 and TRBJ2-3, with 12 positions matching TRBD2. The CDR3 covers 17 residues. The V and J ends lost 6 bases and 4 bases, in that order; junction bases with no gene match: 11. The germline CDR1 and CDR2 sequences are WSHSY and SAAADI. The CDR3 loop reads CASSRLAGVGSPDTQYF. The CDR3 DNA reads as TGCGCCAGCAGCCGACTAGCGGGGGTGGGCTCCCCAGATACGCAGTATTTT.

The rearrangement links TRBV29-1 to TRBJ2-7, with a weak D call TRBD1 (6 bases). In germline, CDR1 is SQVTM, CDR2 ANQGSEA. The CDR3 runs to 12 residues. V lost 6 bases to trimming and J lost 1 base, with 10 bases between them. The CDR3 region has the DNA TGCAGCGTCAACAGGGATTCCTACGAGCAGTACTTC. It is translated as CSVNRDSYEQYF.

This chain uses TRBV29-1 with TRBJ2-3, with D unclear. The CDR3 consists of 13 residues. Trimming removed 7 bases at V and 3 bases at J, with 14 bases between. Germline V lookup: CDR1 SQVTM, CDR2 ANQGSEA. The CDR3 nucleotides read TGCAGCGCCCTTGAGACGAGTACAGATACGCAGTATTTT. It yields the protein CSALETSTDTQYF.

The chain has TRBV28 and TRBJ2-3; TRBD2 matches 12 bases. The CDR3 sequence is 13 residues long. Germline CDR1 is MDHEN and CDR2 is SYDVKM. V lost 6 bases to trimming and J lost 9 bases; unmatched junction nucleotides: 4. This chain's CDR3 is CASRFTSGGTQYF. Here the CDR3 DNA reads TGTGCCAGCAGATTCACTAGCGGGGGGACGCAGTATTTT.

For the CDR3, the DNA is TGTGCCAGCAGGGTGGGCGCCAGCAATCAGCCCCAGCATTTT. The encoded protein is CASRVGASNQPQHF. The V call is TRBV6-1, the J call TRBJ1-5; D is uncertain. The V end was cut by 6 bases, the J end by 1 base, with 10 bases between. In germline, CDR1 is MNHNS, CDR2 SASEGT. The length of the CDR3 is 14 residues.

The chain links TRBV30 to TRBJ1-5; 8 nucleotides match TRBD1. V lost 1 base to trimming and J lost 1 base; unmatched junction nucleotides: 0. The germline V gene has CDR1 GTSNPN and CDR2 SVGIG (reference sequence). The CDR3 length is 14 residues. The CDR3 coding sequence is TGTGCCTGGAGTGGGGACAGGAGCAATCAGCCCCAGCATTTT. As protein: CAWSGDRSNQPQHF.

The rearrangement uses TRBV5-6 and TRBJ2-1; D is undetermined. This CDR3 comprises 11 residues. CDR1 and CDR2 (germline): SGHDT, YYEEEE. V was clipped by 5 bases and J by 8 bases, with 8 bases between them. The CDR3 is CASSYLHEQFF. The CDR3 DNA follows: TGTGCCAGCAGTTATCTGCATGAGCAGTTCTTC.